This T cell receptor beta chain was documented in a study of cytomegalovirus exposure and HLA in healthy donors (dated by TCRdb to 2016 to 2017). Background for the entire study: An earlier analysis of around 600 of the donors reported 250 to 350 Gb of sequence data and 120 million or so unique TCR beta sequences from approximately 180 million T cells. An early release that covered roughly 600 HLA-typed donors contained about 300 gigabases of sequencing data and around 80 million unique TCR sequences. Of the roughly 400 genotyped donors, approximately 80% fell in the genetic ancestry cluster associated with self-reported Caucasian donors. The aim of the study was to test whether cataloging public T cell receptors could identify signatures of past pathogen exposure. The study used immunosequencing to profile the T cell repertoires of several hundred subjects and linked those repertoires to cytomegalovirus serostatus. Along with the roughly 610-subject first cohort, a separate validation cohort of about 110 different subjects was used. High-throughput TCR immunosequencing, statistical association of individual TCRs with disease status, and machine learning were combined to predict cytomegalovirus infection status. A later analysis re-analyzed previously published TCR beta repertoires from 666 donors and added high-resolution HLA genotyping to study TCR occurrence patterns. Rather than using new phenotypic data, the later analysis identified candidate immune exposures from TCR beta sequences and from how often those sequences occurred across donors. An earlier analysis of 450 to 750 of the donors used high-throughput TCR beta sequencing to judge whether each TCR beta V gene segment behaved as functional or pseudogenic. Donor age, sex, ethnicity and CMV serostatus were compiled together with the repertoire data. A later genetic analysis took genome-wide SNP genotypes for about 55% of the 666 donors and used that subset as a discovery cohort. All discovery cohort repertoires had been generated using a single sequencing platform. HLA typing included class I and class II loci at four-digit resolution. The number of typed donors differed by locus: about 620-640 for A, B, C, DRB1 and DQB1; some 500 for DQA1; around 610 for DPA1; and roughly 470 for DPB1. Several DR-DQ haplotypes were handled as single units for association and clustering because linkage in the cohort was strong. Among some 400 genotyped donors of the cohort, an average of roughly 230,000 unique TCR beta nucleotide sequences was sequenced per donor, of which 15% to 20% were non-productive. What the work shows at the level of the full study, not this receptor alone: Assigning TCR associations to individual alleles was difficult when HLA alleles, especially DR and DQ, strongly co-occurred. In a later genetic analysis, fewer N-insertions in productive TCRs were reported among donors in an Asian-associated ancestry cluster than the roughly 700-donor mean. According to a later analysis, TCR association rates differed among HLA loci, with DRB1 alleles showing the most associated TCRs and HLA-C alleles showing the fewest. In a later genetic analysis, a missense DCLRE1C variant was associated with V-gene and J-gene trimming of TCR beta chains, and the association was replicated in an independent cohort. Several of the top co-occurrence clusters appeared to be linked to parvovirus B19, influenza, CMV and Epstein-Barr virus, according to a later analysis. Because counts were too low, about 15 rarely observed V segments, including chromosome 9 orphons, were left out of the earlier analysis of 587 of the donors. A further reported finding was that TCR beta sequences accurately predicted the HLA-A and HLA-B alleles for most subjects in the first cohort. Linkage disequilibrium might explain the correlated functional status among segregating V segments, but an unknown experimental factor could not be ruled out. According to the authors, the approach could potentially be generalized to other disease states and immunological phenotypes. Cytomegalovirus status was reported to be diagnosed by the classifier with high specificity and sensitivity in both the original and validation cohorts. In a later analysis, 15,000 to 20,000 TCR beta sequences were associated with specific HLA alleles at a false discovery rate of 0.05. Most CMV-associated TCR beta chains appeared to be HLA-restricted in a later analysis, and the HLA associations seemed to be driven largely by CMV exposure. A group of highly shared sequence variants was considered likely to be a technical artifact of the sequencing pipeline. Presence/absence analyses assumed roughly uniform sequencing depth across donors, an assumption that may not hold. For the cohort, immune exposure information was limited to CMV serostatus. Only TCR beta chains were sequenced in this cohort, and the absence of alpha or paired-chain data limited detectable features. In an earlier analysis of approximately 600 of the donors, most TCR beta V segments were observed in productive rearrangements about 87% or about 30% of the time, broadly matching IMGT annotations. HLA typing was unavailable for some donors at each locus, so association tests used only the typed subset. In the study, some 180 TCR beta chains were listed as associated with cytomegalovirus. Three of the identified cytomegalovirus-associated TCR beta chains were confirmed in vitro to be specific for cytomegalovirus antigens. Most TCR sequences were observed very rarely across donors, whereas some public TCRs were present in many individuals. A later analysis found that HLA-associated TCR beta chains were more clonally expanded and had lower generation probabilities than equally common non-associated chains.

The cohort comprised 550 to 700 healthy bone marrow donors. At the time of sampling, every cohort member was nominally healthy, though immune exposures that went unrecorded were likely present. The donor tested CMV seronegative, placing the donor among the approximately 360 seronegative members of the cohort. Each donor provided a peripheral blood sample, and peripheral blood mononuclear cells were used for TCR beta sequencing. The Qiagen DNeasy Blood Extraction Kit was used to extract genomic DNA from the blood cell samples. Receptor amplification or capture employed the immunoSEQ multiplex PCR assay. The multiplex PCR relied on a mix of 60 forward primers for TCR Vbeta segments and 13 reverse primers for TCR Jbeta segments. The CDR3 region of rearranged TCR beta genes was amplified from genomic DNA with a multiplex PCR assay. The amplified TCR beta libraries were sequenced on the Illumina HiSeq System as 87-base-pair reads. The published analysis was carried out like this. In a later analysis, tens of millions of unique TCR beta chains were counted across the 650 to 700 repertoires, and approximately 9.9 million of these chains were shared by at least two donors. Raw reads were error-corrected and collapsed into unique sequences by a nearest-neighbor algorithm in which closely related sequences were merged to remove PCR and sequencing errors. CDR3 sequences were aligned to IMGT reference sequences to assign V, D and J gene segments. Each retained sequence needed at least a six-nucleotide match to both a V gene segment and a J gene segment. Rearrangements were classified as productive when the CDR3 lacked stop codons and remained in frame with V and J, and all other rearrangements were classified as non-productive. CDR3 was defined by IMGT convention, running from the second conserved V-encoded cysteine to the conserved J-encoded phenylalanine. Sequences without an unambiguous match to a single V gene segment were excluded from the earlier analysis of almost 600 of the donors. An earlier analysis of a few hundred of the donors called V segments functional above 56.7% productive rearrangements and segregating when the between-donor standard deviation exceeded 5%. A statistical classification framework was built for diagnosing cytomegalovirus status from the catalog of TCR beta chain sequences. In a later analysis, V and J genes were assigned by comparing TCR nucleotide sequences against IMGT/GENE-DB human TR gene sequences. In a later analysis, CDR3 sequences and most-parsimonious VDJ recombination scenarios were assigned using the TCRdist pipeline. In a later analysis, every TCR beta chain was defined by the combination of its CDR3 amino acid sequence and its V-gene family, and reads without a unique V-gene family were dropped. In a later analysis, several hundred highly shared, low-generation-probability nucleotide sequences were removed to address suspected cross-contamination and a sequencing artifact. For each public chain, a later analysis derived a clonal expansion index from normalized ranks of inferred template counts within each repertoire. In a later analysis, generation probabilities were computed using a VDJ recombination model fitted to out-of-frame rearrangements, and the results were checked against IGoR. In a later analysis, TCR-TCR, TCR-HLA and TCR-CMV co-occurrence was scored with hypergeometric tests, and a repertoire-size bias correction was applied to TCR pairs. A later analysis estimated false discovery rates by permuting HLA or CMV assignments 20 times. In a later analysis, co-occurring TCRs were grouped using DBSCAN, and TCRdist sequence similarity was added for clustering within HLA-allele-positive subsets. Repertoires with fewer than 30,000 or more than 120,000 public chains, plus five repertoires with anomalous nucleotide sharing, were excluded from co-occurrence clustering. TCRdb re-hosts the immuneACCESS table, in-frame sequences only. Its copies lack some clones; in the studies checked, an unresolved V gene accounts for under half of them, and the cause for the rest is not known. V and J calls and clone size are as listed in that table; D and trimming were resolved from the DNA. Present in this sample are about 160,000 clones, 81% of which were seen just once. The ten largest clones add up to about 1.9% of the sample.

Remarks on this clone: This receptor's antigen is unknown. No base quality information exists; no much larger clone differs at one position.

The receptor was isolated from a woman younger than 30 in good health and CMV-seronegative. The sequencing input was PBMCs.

CDR3 region: CASSPQGSTETQYF. In nucleotide form, the sequence is TGTGCCAGCAGCCCACAGGGGAGTACGGAGACCCAGTACTTC. The sequence is built from TRBV5-5 and TRBJ2-5; TRBD1 agrees with 7 junctional bases. Per the germline V gene (reference sequence), SGHKS is the CDR1 and YYEKEE is the CDR2. Unmatched junction bases come to 8, with V trimmed by 4 bases and J by 5 bases. The CDR3 starts with the cysteine, ends with the phenylalanine, and has 14 residues. The sequence is cut down to CDR3 DNA, 42 bases in frame from base 1.